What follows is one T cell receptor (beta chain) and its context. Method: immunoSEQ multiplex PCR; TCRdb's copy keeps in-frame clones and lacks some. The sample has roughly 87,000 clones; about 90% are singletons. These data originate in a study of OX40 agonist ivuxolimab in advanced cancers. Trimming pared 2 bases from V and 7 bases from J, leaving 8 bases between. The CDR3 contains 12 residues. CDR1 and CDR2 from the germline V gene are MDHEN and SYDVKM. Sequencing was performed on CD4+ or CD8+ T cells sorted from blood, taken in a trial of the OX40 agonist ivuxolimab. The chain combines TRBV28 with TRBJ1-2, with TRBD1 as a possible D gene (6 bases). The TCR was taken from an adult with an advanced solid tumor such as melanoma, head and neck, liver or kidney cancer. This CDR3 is CASSLEGGGYTF. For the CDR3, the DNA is TGTGCCAGCAGTTTAGAAGGGGGTGGCTACACCTTC.